This TCR beta chain stems from a study of T-cell memory formation after mild COVID-19. Study overall: TCR clusters largely stayed donor specific.

Study conclusions and caveats: Those CD4+ clones that contracted were mainly in CM and EM (CD8+ ones in EMRA).

This clonotype was recorded a few times. Its antigen is not known. TCRdb used MiXCR to reprocess the 5' RACE reads, holding one entry per CDR3 protein. The sample holds roughly 450,000 distinct CDR3 sequences, roughly 18% seen once. What was sequenced was PBMCs or a T cell subset sorted from them (not recorded which). The TCR sequence derives from an adult woman who had mild COVID-19 (a few samples of this study predate the infection). Cell type and time point are not known.

In DNA form, the CDR3 reads TGTGCCATCAGTACTCCAGGACAGTTTTCTAACTATGGCTACACCTTC. As protein: CAISTPGQFSNYGYTF. The rearrangement uses TRBV10-3 and TRBJ1-2; D is possibly TRBD1 (6 bases). CDR1 is ENHRY, CDR2 SYGVKD, per germline. This CDR3 has 16 amino acids. The V gene lost 5 bases and the J gene lost 0 bases, with 16 bases spanning the gap.